In its sample, the clone carrying this T cell receptor (beta chain) was seen many times. What it binds is unknown. The sample originates from a study of beta chain features in type 1 diabetes. Turning to the study itself: Healthy donors resembled patients in age, gender and cell yields. Study-level points and caveats: Shorter templates might be favored by PCR, and equally so in patients and in controls. TCRB CDR3 length was moderately but significantly reduced in all four CD4+ subsets of Type 1 diabetes patients.

The sequenced template was cDNA made from the entire isolated RNA. The method was immunoSEQ multiplex PCR; TCRdb's version includes in-frame clones alone and lacks a portion of them. Found here are about 160,000 clones, about a tenth of them singletons; the top ten hold more than 0.4%. The V end was cut by 4 bases, the J end by 1 base, with 10 bases between. Germline CDR1 reads SQVTM; CDR2 reads ANQGSEA. The CDR3 has 13 residues. This chain joins TRBV29-1 and TRBJ2-5; D gene unclear. Source material: central memory CD4+ T cells from blood. The source of this sequence is a man younger than 45 with type 1 diabetes. The CDR3 nucleotides are TGCAGCGTTGCGGCAGGCCCCCAAGAGACCCAGTACTTC. It is translated as CSVAAGPQETQYF.